This TCR beta chain was sequenced in a study of CD8 T cells in ankylosing spondylitis. Findings of the study overall: As reported, disease-linked clones showed significant enrichment in matched ankylosing spondylitis synovial fluid. Among TCR beta sequences, a motif of about 8 highly homologous variants appeared characteristic of ankylosing spondylitis blood.

Comments on this clonotype: Its antigen is currently unknown.

Germline V CDR1 and CDR2: ENHRY, SYGVKD. This CDR3 is 13 amino acids long. Trimming cost V 3 bases and J 3 bases, with 8 bases left between them. TCRdb re-called the 5' RACE reads with MiXCR, one entry per CDR3 protein. Of about 450,000 distinct CDR3 sequences in the sample, 25% to 30% were seen once. The chain links TRBV10-3 to TRBJ2-5; no firm D call. Sequenced material: blood, either unsorted or a sorted T cell fraction (not recorded which). This TCR derives from a male donor with ankylosing spondylitis. The CDR3 DNA sequence: TGTGCCATCAGTGAATTGTCCGAAGAGACCCAGTACTTC. It encodes CAISELSEETQYF.